The clone carrying this TCR beta chain showed up many times. Its antigen is unknown. The source of the sample is a study of cytomegalovirus exposure and HLA in healthy donors. Study at large: The 110 or so validation repertoires used a platform that matched the one used for the approximately 670 first-cohort repertoires, as a later analysis reported.

Trimming at V came to 0 bases and at J to 4 bases, leaving 0 bases not matched to a gene. CDR1 and CDR2 (germline): MNHEY, SVGAGI. The CDR3 covers 15 residues. Findings and caveats of the study: The classifier reportedly diagnosed cytomegalovirus status with high sensitivity and specificity. Three CMV-associated chains proved CMV antigen-specific in vitro. Some TCR beta chains (more than 150 of them) were listed as cytomegalovirus-associated.

Using immunoSEQ multiplex PCR, the repertoire was profiled, and TCRdb retains in-frame clones only, with some absent. The sample has about 190,000 clones; approximately 84% are singletons. The receptor was isolated from a woman in her late teens or twenties in good health and CMV-seropositive. Sample: PBMCs. V usage is TRBV6-5 and J usage is TRBJ2-5; 12 nucleotides match TRBD2. The CDR3 coding sequence is TGTGCCAGCAGTTACTCGACTAGCGGGGGAGAGACCCAGTACTTC. Residues: CASSYSTSGGETQYF.